This passage covers 27 T cell receptor beta chains from one sample sequenced in a study of CD8+CD57+ T cells in acquired aplastic anemia (dated by TCRdb to the late 2010s). The listed sequencing device is Illumina HiSeq 2000. TCR beta VDJ combination and CDR3 sequence profiling used genomic DNA as the template. Clones were called with MiXCR by TCRdb after fastp trimmed the public reads at Q25, and only in-frame beta chains were retained. Under each unique CDR3 protein, matching rows form one entry showing the most common genes and DNA. The sample table holds about 160,000 distinct CDR3 sequences, of which more than 45% were seen once. The top ten hold about 2.9% of the sample. Patients chosen for sequencing had shown expansion of CD8+CD57+ cells by flow cytometry. Material: sorted CD4+, CD8+, or CD8+CD57+ T cells (not recorded which) from PBMCs. These receptors were taken from a human donor with aplastic anemia.

The V gene is TRBV24-1, the J gene TRBJ2-3, with TRBD1 matching 8 bases. Germline loops: CDR1 KGHDR, CDR2 SFDVKD. This CDR3 region has 14 residues. With V trimmed by 9 bases and J by 2 bases, 6 bases remained unmatched. The CDR3 DNA reads as TGTGCCACCCAGAGGACAGGGATCACAGATACGCAGTATTTT. Translation: CATQRTGITDTQYF.

The gene calls are TRBV2 and TRBJ2-2; 9 bases are a match to TRBD1. Trimming removed 6 bases from V and 2 bases from J; junction bases left unmatched: 4. Germline CDR1 and CDR2: SNHLY and FYNNEI. The CDR3 has 15 residues. The CDR3 sequence is CASSGDRVNTGELFF. As DNA, the CDR3 is TGTGCCAGCAGCGGGGACAGGGTAAACACCGGGGAGCTGTTTTTT.

V is TRBV19 and J is TRBJ1-6; 9 nucleotides agree with TRBD1. V trimming: 4 bases; J trimming: 5 bases; junction bases outside the gene matches: 6. This CDR3 comprises 16 residues. Germline loops: CDR1 LNHDA, CDR2 SQIVND (reference sequence). CDR3 in DNA: TGTGCCAGTAGTACGGGACAGGGATCAAATAATTCACCCCTCCACTTT. Its translation: CASSTGQGSNNSPLHF. The variable domain in full, with the rest retrieved from reference TRBV19 and TRBJ1-6, is DGGITQSPKYLFRKEGQNVTLSCEQNLNHDAMYWYRQDPGQGLRLIYYSQIVNDFQKGDIAEGYSVSREKKESFPLTVTSAQKNPTAFYLCASSTGQGSNNSPLHFGNGTRLTVT.

The sample holds a few counts of this clonotype. A read error is possible here, since a much larger clone lies one base away. The rearrangement links TRBV12-3 or TRBV12-4 to TRBJ2-3; D may be TRBD1 (6 bases). The CDR3 contains 15 residues. Trimming stripped 8 bases from V and 1 base from J, with 16 bases between. The CDR3 sequence: CASGYRERRTDTQYF. The CDR3 DNA follows: TGTGCCAGCGGTTACAGGGAGAGGCGCACAGATACGCAGTATTTT.

The V call is TRBV2, the J call TRBJ2-1; 13 bases match TRBD2. The germline V gene encodes CDR1 SNHLY and CDR2 FYNNEI. V shed 3 bases, J shed 9 bases, and the junction held 2 bases outside the gene matches. This CDR3 is built from 14 residues. DNA for the CDR3: TGTGCCAGCAGTGAGGGACTAGCGGGAACTGAGCAGTTCTTC. Translated: CASSEGLAGTEQFF.

CDR3 DNA sequence: TGTGCCAGCAGTGGTCCTCGTAGCGGCCAGGTTCCCAACGAGCAGTACTTC. This gives the protein CASSGPRSGQVPNEQYF. This sequence joins TRBV25-1 and TRBJ2-7, with TRBD2 as a possible D gene (6 bases). Deletions cut 4 bases from V and 5 bases from J, with 24 bases between. CDR3 length: 17 residues. Per the germline V gene, CDR1 is MGHDK and CDR2 is SYGVNS.

The chain joins TRBV29-1 to TRBJ2-7, with 10 nucleotides matching TRBD1. The V segment lost 5 bases and the J segment 6 bases; nucleotides outside the gene matches: 4. The germline CDR1 and CDR2 sequences are SQVTM and ANQGSEA. The CDR3 loop spans 12 amino acids. CDR3 residues: CSVYDRGREQYF. The CDR3 DNA reads as TGCAGCGTTTACGACAGGGGGCGCGAGCAGTACTTC.

Turning to this clonotype: A read error may explain this, as a much larger clone is one base away. The chain combines TRBV7-3 with TRBJ1-1; no definite D call. The germline gives CDR1 SGHTA, CDR2 FQGTGA. The CDR3 spans 14 residues. Trimming removed 5 bases from V and 4 bases from J, with 14 bases in between. The CDR3, as DNA: TGTGCCAGCAGCCGAGAGGGCGCATTCACTGAAGCTTTCTTT. Amino acids: CASSREGAFTEAFF.

The chain combines TRBV20-1 with TRBJ2-5, with D maybe TRBD1 (6 bases). CDR3 length equals 13 residues. Trimming shortened V by 4 bases and J by 3 bases, and 12 bases separated the two germline ends. Germline lookup yields CDR1 DFQATT and CDR2 SNEGSKA (reference sequence). CDR3 bases: TGCAGTGCTAAAGGGACATACGAAGAGACCCAGTACTTC. Its translation is CSAKGTYEETQYF.

For this clonotype: A clone one base away is much larger, so this may be a read error. The chain uses TRBV5-1 and TRBJ2-1; the D gene is possibly TRBD1 (6 bases). CDR3 length equals 16 residues. The germline V gene encodes CDR1 SGHRS and CDR2 YFSETQ. V lost 5 bases and J 3 bases, leaving 18 bases between the germline ends. The chain's CDR3 is CASSPLDRRDYNEQFF. In DNA, the CDR3 is TGCGCCAGCAGTCCGTTGGACAGAAGGGACTACAATGAGCAGTTCTTC.

This clonotype was observed a handful of times. This may come from a read error, since a much larger clone is one base off. This chain links TRBV20-1 with TRBJ1-3, with 7 bases identical to TRBD1. The CDR3 has 14 amino acids. The V and J ends lost 4 bases and 2 bases, in that order; junction bases with no gene match: 5. Germline CDR1 and CDR2: DFQATT and SNEGSKA (reference sequence). As DNA, the CDR3 is TGCAGTGCTAAGGGGACAGTCCCTGGAAACACCATATATTTT. Encoded protein: CSAKGTVPGNTIYF.

This chain joins TRBV24-1 and TRBJ2-7; 11 positions agree with TRBD1. From germline, CDR1 is KGHDR and CDR2 SFDVKD. The V gene end was trimmed by 0 bases and the J gene end by 3 bases; junction bases not matched to a gene: 3. CDR3 length equals 16 residues. The CDR3 region is CATSDLVGQGGYEQYF. DNA of the CDR3: TGTGCCACCAGTGATTTGGTGGGACAGGGGGGCTACGAGCAGTACTTC.

This clonotype was recorded only once. This sequence joins TRBV7-6 and TRBJ2-3; 8 bases fit TRBD2. Unmatched junction bases numbered 7, after V lost 3 bases and J lost 2 bases. The CDR3 consists of 16 residues. Looked up from germline, CDR1 is SGHVS and CDR2 is FNYEAQ. DNA for the CDR3: TGTGCCAGCAGCTTGGGCGGGGGGCCGTACACAGATACGCAGTATTTT. It yields the protein CASSLGGGPYTDTQYF.

The V gene is TRBV6-1, the J gene TRBJ2-2, with a weak D call TRBD2 (7 bases). Germline lookup yields CDR1 MNHNS and CDR2 SASEGT. Trimming removed 6 bases from V and 6 bases from J, with 11 bases in between. The CDR3 totals 13 residues. The CDR3 DNA reads TGTGCCAGCAGGGGGGGGGGCCCCGGGGAGCTGTTTTTT. Translating it yields CASRGGGPGELFF.

Turning to this clonotype: Possible read error: a much larger clone is one base away. J is TRBJ2-3 and V is TRBV4-3; the match to TRBD2 covers 11 bases. Per germline, CDR1 LGHNA and CDR2 YSLEER. V lost 1 base, J lost 4 bases, and 7 bases stayed unmatched. CDR3 length equals 17 residues. The CDR3 sequence is CASSQVSELAGADTQYF. CDR3 nucleotides: TGCGCCAGCAGCCAAGTGTCCGAACTAGCGGGAGCAGATACGCAGTATTTT.

This clonotype was recorded at least ten times. The chain has TRBV19 and TRBJ1-3, with TRBD1 matching 10 bases. Trimming took 6 bases from V and 4 from J; bases not matched to a gene: 12. Germline V gives CDR1 LNHDA, CDR2 SQIVND (reference sequence). The CDR3 covers 17 residues. CDR3 DNA sequence: TGTGCCAGTAGCCGACCGGGACAGGGGACAAGAGGAAACACCATATATTTT. It translates to CASSRPGQGTRGNTIYF.

This rearrangement joins TRBV7-7 to TRBJ1-2; D gene uncertain. The germline V and J ends were trimmed by 6 bases and 2 bases, with 10 bases remaining between them. CDR1 is SSHAT, CDR2 FNYEAQ, per germline (reference sequence). The CDR3 is 13 residues long. CDR3 bases: TGTGCCAGCAGACACCCGGTCAACTATGGCTACACCTTC. Translation gives CASRHPVNYGYTF.

This clonotype was recorded at least ten times. The gene calls are TRBV18 and TRBJ1-6; D is undetermined. This CDR3 region has 13 residues. CDR1 and CDR2 from the germline V gene are KGHSH and LQKENI. V shed 5 bases and J shed 9 bases, with 11 bases lying between them. This CDR3 is CASSSKEVSPLHF. The CDR3 DNA follows: TGTGCCAGCTCAAGCAAGGAGGTTTCACCCCTCCACTTT.

This clonotype has only a few counts. A much larger clone lies one base from this, so it may be a read error. V gene TRBV2 combines with J gene TRBJ1-1, with D possibly TRBD1 on 5 matching bases. Trimming stripped 8 bases from V and 0 bases from J, with 13 bases between. The CDR3 is 14 residues long. CDR1 SNHLY and CDR2 FYNNEI come from the germline V gene. CDR3 amino acids: CASGLGHLNTEAFF. CDR3 bases: TGTGCCAGCGGACTAGGACACCTGAACACTGAAGCTTTCTTT.

This clonotype was counted at least ten times. The V gene is TRBV19, the J gene TRBJ1-3; 9 bases are shared with TRBD1. V lost 8 bases to trimming and J lost 7 bases; unmatched junction nucleotides: 6. The CDR3 has 13 amino acids. Germline CDR1 and CDR2: LNHDA and SQIVND (reference sequence). The CDR3 reads CASQQGAGNTIYF. In DNA form, the CDR3 reads TGTGCCAGTCAACAGGGGGCAGGGAACACCATATATTTT. The variable domain in full, completed from reference TRBV19 and TRBJ1-3, reads DGGITQSPKYLFRKEGQNVTLSCEQNLNHDAMYWYRQDPGQGLRLIYYSQIVNDFQKGDIAEGYSVSREKKESFPLTVTSAQKNPTAFYLCASQQGAGNTIYFGEGSWLTVV.

This clonotype was recorded at least ten times. This chain uses TRBV9 with TRBJ2-1, with 8 positions matching TRBD2. Looked up from germline, CDR1 is SGDLS and CDR2 is YYNGEE. V shed 0 bases and J 2 bases; nucleotides not matched to a gene: 1. This CDR3 has 15 residues. The CDR3 sequence is CASSVGGGTYNEQFF. The CDR3 nucleotides are TGTGCCAGCAGCGTAGGCGGGGGGACCTACAATGAGCAGTTCTTC.

This sequence joins TRBV3-1 and TRBJ2-2, with 7 bases aligning to TRBD2. In germline, CDR1 is LGHDT, CDR2 YNNKEL (reference sequence). CDR3 length: 14 amino acids. The V and J ends lost 7 bases and 6 bases, in that order; junction bases with no gene match: 8. The CDR3 here is CASIEAGASGELFF. CDR3 nucleotides: TGTGCCAGCATTGAGGCGGGAGCCTCCGGGGAGCTGTTTTTT.

The chain uses TRBV5-1 and TRBJ2-3; 9 bases align to TRBD2. Germline-derived CDR1 and CDR2 are SGHRS and YFSETQ. After removal of 1 base from V and 8 bases from J, the junction contained 14 bases not matched to a gene. The CDR3 is 17 amino acids. This CDR3 is CASSLWPAGGPQGTQYF. The CDR3 DNA sequence: TGCGCCAGCAGCTTGTGGCCAGCGGGGGGCCCGCAGGGTACGCAGTATTTT.

The chain couples TRBV29-1 to TRBJ1-2, with 10 bases fitting TRBD1. The CDR3 contains 14 residues. Germline CDR1 and CDR2: SQVTM and ANQGSEA. V trimming: 8 bases; J trimming: 6 bases; junction bases outside the gene matches: 12. The CDR3 bases are TGCAGCTTAGCGCTTAGGGGACAGGGGCATGGCTACACCTTC. It translates to CSLALRGQGHGYTF.

This clonotype has a handful of counts. It may be a read error: a sequence one base away is much more abundant. This sequence joins TRBV4-3 and TRBJ1-5; D ambiguous. The CDR3 sequence is 15 residues long. In germline, CDR1 is LGHNA, CDR2 YSLEER. The CDR3 reads CASSQDVWINQLQHF. The CDR3 DNA follows: TGCGCCAGCAGCCAAGATGTATGGATCAATCAGCTCCAGCATTTT.

The J gene is TRBJ2-5, the V gene TRBV5-1; D is perhaps TRBD2 (5 bases). V lost 1 base and J lost 2, with 12 bases in between. The germline V gene has CDR1 SGHRS and CDR2 YFSETQ. This CDR3 has 15 residues. CDR3 amino acids: CASSLSPGRQETQYF. The CDR3 DNA follows: TGCGCCAGCAGCTTGTCCCCGGGGAGACAAGAGACCCAGTACTTC.

Ten or more counts support this clonotype. The genes are TRBV5-1 and TRBJ1-1, with 8 bases aligning to TRBD1. Trimming cost V 1 base and J 5 bases; bases outside gene matches: 7. The CDR3 sequence is 15 residues long. The germline V gene has CDR1 SGHRS and CDR2 YFSETQ. The CDR3 sequence: CASSLLTGDLTEAFF. CDR3 bases: TGCGCCAGCAGCTTGCTGACAGGGGATTTAACTGAAGCTTTCTTT.